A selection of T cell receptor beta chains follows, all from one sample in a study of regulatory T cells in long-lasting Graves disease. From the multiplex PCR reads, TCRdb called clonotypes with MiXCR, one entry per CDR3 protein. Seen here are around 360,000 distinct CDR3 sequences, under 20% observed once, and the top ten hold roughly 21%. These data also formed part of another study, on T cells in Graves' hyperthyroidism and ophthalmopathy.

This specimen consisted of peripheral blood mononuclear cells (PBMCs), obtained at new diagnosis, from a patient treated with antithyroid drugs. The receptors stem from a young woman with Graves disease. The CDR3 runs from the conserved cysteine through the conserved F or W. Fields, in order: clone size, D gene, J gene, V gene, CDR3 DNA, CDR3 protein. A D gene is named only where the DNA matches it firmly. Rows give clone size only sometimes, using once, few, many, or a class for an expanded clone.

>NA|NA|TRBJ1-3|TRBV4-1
TGCGCCAGCAGCCAAGATTCCAGGGCTGGAAACACCATATATTTT
CASSQDSRAGNTIYF
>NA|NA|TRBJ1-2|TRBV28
TGTGCCAGCAGTTTGGAGGGGGGTGGCTACACCTTC
CASSLEGGGYTF
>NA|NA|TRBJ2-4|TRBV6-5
TGTGCCAGCAGTTACCAGGGGGGCCCCAAAAACATTCAGTACTTC
CASSYQGGPKNIQYF
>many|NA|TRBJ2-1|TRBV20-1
TGCAGTGCCGAAAGGGGACGGGAAAGCTCCTACAATGAGCAGTTCTTC
CSAERGRESSYNEQFF
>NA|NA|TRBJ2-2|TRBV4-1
TGCGCCAGCGAATCCAAAACCCGGGGAACCGGGGAGCTGTTTTTT
CASESKTRGTGELFF
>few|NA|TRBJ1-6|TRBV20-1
TGCAGTGCCATAATCCCAGGCAGTAATTCACCCCTCCACTTT
CSAIIPGSNSPLHF
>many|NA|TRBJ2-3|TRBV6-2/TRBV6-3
TGTGCCAGCAGTTACTCACTAGGGAGCACAGATACGCAGTATTTT
CASSYSLGSTDTQYF
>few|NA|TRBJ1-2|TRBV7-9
TGTGCCAGCAGCTTTGAGGGGGGTAACTATGGCTACACCTTC
CASSFEGGNYGYTF
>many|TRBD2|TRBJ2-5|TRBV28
TGTGCCAGCGGGGGGAGGGGCCCGCGCCAAGAGACCCAGTACTTC
CASGGRGPRQETQYF
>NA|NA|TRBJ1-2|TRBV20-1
TGCAGTGCTAGAGATCCCCGATCCGCTAACTATGGCTACACCTTC
CSARDPRSANYGYTF
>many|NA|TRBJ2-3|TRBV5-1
TGCGCCAGCCGAAGGGGGGATTCGACAGATACGCAGTATTTT
CASRRGDSTDTQYF
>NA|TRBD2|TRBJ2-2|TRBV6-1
TGTGCCAGCAGGCCGGGACTAGCGGGAGACCTCGGGGAGCTGTTTTTT
CASRPGLAGDLGELFF
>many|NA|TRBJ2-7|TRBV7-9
TGTGCCAGCAGCCGTTTCGGGACGGGTACCTACGAGCAGTACTTC
CASSRFGTGTYEQYF
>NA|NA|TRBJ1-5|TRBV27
TGTGCCAGCAGTTTAGAGTTCTATCAGCCCCAGCATTTT
CASSLEFYQPQHF
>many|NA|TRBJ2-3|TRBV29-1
TGCAGCGTTGAAGATACAGCTTCAGATACGCAGTATTTT
CSVEDTASDTQYF
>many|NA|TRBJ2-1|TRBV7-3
TGTGCCAGCAGCTTATCCCCAGGCTACAATGAGCAGTTCTTC
CASSLSPGYNEQFF
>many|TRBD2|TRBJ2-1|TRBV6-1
TGTGCCAGCAGGGCGGGTCGGGGGGGCAATGAGCAGTTCTTC
CASRAGRGGNEQFF
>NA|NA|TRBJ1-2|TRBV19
TGTGCCACTAGACAGATCCTTAAGGGGTATGGCTACACCTTC
CATRQILKGYGYTF
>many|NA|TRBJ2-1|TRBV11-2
TGTGCCAGCAGCTTAATAACTAGTTTTGGTTCAGAGCAGTTCTTC
CASSLITSFGSEQFF
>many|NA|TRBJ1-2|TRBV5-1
TGCGCCAGCAGCTTGGCTGGGCGTCGGGAGGGTGGCTACACCTTC
CASSLAGRREGGYTF
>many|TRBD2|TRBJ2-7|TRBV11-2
TGTGCCAGCAGCTTCCAGGCTAGCGGGAGTTACGAGCAGTACTTC
CASSFQASGSYEQYF
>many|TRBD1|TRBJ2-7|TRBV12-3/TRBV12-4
TGTGCCAGCAGTCCCCCCCCGGGACAGGGGTACGAGCAGTACTTC
CASSPPPGQGYEQYF
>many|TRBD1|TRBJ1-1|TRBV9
TGTGCCAGCAGCACTCGCCGGGACAGGGGGACTGAAGCTTTCTTT
CASSTRRDRGTEAFF
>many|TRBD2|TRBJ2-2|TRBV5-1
TGCGCCAGCTGTATTCCAGCGGGAGTGTCGGCCGGGGAGCTGTTTTTT
CASCIPAGVSAGELFF
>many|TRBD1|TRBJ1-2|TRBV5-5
TGTGCCAGCAGATTCGGTCAGGGTCAGGGGGAATCCTTCTATGGCTACACCTTC
CASRFGQGQGESFYGYTF
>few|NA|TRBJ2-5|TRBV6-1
TGTGCCACCCGGCGGCTACCGACAGAGACCCAGTACTTC
CATRRLPTETQYF
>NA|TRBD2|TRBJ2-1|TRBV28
TGTGCCAGCAGTCCCCGACTAGCGGGAGGAGCGGGTGAGCAGTTCTTC
CASSPRLAGGAGEQFF
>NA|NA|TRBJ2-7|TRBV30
TGTGCCTGGAGCGGTGCCGGAAGCGAGCAGTACTTC
CAWSGAGSEQYF
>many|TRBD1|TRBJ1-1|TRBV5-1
TGCGCCAGCAGGAAAAACAGGGGTGACACTGAAGCTTTCTTT
CASRKNRGDTEAFF
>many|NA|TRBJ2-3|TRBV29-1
TGCAGCGTTGTAAAGGGAAGCACAGATACGCAGTATTTT
CSVVKGSTDTQYF
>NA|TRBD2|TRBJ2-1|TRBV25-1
TGTGCCAGCAGTGAGATATCTACTAGCGGGAGGGGGTCCTATGAGCAGTTCTTC
CASSEISTSGRGSYEQFF
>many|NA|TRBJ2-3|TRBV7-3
TGTGCCAGCAGCTTAAGTTCTTGGGATACGCAGTATTTT
CASSLSSWDTQYF
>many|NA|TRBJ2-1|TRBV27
TGTGCCAGCAGTACCGGGAGCACCTACAATGAGCAGTTCTTC
CASSTGSTYNEQFF
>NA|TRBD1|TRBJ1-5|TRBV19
TGTGCCAGTAGTCCTACCGGGCTATCGACAGGGATGAATCAGCCCCAGCATTTT
CASSPTGLSTGMNQPQHF
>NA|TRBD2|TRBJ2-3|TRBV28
TGTTCCCCGTACCGGGGGGCTAAAAGAGCGGGGGGTGCAGATACGCAGTATTTT
CSPYRGAKRAGGADTQYF
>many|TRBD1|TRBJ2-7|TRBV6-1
TGTGCCAGCGGCGGACAGGCTTACGAGCAGTACTTC
CASGGQAYEQYF
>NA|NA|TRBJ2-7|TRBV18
TGTGCCAGCGCAGGGCTTCAAAGCTCCTACGAGCAGTACTTC
CASAGLQSSYEQYF
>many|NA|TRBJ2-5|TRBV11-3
TGTGCCAGCAGCACTAGTGGGGGAGGACAAGAGACCCAGTACTTC
CASSTSGGGQETQYF
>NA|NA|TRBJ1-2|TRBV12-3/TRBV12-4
TGTGCCAGCAGCCTTCCGGGACGGAGAGGCTACACCTTC
CASSLPGRRGYTF
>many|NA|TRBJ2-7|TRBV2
TGTGCCAGCAGTTATGAGGGCAATGAGCAGTACTTC
CASSYEGNEQYF
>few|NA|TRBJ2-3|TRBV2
TGTGCCAGCAATCCAACAGGTCTCCCCACAGATACGCAGTATTTT
CASNPTGLPTDTQYF
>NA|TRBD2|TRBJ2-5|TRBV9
TGTGCCAGCAGCGTATCACTAGCGGAGACCCAGTACTTC
CASSVSLAETQYF
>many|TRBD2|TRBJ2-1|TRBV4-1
TGCGCCAGCAGCCAAGATCCCCAGCGGGGGACCAATGAGCAGTTCTTC
CASSQDPQRGTNEQFF
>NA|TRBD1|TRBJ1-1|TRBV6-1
TGTGCCAGCAGAAAGGCGCTAGAGACAGGGGTTCACACTGAAGCTTTCTTT
CASRKALETGVHTEAFF
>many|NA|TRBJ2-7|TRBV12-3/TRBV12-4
TGTGCCAGCAGTTTAGAAGGATCCTTTTGGAAGCAGTACTTC
CASSLEGSFWKQYF
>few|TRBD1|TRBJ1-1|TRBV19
TGTGCCAGTGGACAGGGGAACACTGAAGCTTTCTTT
CASGQGNTEAFF
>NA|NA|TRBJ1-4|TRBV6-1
TGTGCCAGCTGGACCCCCCGGCCGGGAGAAGAAAAACTGTTTTTT
CASWTPRPGEEKLFF
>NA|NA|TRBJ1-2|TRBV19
TGTGCCAGTAGTGATCGCTCGATTGGCTATGGCTACACCTTC
CASSDRSIGYGYTF
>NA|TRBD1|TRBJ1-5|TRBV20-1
TGCAGTGCGAATCCCGGGACAGCTAATCAGCCCCAGCATTTT
CSANPGTANQPQHF
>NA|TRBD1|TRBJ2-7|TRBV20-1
TGCAGTGCTAGGAGGAGGACAGGGGGCATTTACGAGCAGTACTTC
CSARRRTGGIYEQYF
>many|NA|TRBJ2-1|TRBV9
TGTGCCAGCAGCGTAGGGTCCCTGACCTACAATGAGCAGTTCTTC
CASSVGSLTYNEQFF
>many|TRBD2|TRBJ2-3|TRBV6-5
TGTGCCAGCAGTTACTTGTCACTAGCGGGGGGCCCCCTCACAGATACGCAGTATTTT
CASSYLSLAGGPLTDTQYF
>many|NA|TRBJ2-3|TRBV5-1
TGCGCCAGCAGCCTGATAGGAGGGAGAGGCACAGATACGCAGTATTTT
CASSLIGGRGTDTQYF
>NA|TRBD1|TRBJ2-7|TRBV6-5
TGTGCCAGCAGTTACCATAACAGGGGCTCCTACGAGCAGTACTTC
CASSYHNRGSYEQYF